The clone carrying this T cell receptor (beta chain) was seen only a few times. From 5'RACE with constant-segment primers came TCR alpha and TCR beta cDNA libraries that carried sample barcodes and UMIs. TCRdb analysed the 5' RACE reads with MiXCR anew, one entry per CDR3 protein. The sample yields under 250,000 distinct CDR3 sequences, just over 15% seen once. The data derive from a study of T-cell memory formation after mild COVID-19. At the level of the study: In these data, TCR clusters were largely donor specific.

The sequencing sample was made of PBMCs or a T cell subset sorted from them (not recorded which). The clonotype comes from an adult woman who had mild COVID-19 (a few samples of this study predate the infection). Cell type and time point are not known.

CDR3 region: CASSAPGTTEQFF. The CDR3 DNA reads TGTGCCAGCAGCGCCCCCGGGACCACCGAGCAGTTCTTC. The gene calls are TRBV7-3 and TRBJ2-1, with D perhaps given as TRBD1 or TRBD2 (5 bases each). Trimming removed 5 bases at V and 10 bases at J, with 15 bases between. Germline V lookup: CDR1 SGHTA, CDR2 FQGTGA. This CDR3 comprises 13 residues. Full variable domain (remainder filled in from reference TRBV7-3 and TRBJ2-1): GAGVSQTPSNKVTEKGKYVELRCDPISGHTALYWYRQSLGQGPEFLIYFQGTGAADDSGLPNDRFFAVRPEGSVSTLKIQRTERGDSAVYLCASSAPGTTEQFFGPGTRLTVL.